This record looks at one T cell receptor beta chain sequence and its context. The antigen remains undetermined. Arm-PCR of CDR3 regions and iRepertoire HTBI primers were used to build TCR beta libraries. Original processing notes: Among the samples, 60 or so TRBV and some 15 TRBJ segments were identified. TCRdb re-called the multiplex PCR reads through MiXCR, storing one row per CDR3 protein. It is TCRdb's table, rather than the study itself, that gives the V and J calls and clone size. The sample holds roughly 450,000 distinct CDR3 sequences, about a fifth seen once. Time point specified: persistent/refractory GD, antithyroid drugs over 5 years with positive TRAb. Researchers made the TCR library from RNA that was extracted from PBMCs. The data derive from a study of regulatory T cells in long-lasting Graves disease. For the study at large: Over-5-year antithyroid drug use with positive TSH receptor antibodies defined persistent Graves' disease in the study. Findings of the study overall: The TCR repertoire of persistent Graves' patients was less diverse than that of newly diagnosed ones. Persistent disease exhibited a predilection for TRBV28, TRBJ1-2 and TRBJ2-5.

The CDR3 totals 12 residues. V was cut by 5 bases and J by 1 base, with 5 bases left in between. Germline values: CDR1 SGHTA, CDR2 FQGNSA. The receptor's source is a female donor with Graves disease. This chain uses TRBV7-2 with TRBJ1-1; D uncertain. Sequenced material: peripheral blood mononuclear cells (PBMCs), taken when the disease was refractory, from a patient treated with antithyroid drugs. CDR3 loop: CASSPWNTEAFF. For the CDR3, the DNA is TGTGCCAGCAGCCCATGGAACACTGAAGCTTTCTTT.